These T cell receptor beta chains were read from a single sample in a study of blood T cells in healthy people across ages. TCRdb independently ran MiXCR on the 5' RACE reads; one entry per CDR3 protein. The sample shows some 800,000 distinct CDR3 sequences, 25% of them seen only once. The sample was also linked to a second study, of T cells of mothers and their children.

The sequencing input was blood. These receptors were collected from a boy younger than 18 in good health. CDR3s include the opening cysteine and the closing phenylalanine or tryptophan. A D gene is named only where the DNA matches it firmly. Clone size, where shown, is once, few, many, or a class for clones that have expanded.

few	-	15	TRBV4-2	TRBJ2-4	TGTGCCAGCAGCCAAGAATGGAGGGACGGACACATTCAGTACTTC	CASSQEWRDGHIQYF
-	-	8	TRBV29-1	TRBJ1-2	TGCAGCGTTGACGCGTATCAATTC	CSVDAYQF
few	-	16	TRBV28	TRBJ1-5	TGTGCCAGCAGCACAAGCTTTGACAGAGACAATCAGCCCCAGCATTTT	CASSTSFDRDNQPQHF
-	TRBD2	18	TRBV5-1	TRBJ2-3	TGCGCCAGCAGCTACCCGGGACTAGCGGGTTCCAAGAGCGATACGCAGTATTTT	CASSYPGLAGSKSDTQYF
-	TRBD2	15	TRBV12-3/TRBV12-4	TRBJ2-7	TGTGCCAGCAGTGACCTAGCGGGAGATCACGACGAGCAGTACTTC	CASSDLAGDHDEQYF
few	-	15	TRBV20-1	TRBJ2-1	TGCAGTGCTAGAGATCCTAGCGCCGATTACAATGAGCAGTTCTTC	CSARDPSADYNEQFF
-	-	13	TRBV15	TRBJ1-2	TGTGCCACCGCTGACAGACCCAGCTATGGCTACACCTTC	CATADRPSYGYTF
-	-	16	TRBV4-2	TRBJ1-2	TGTGCCAGCAGTGTACGAGGTCGTGTAAGACGGAGTGGCTACACCTTC	CASSVRGRVRRSGYTF
few	TRBD2	15	TRBV24-1	TRBJ2-5	TGTGCCACCAGTGATTCTGGACTAGCGGGAGAGACCCAGTACTTC	CATSDSGLAGETQYF
-	-	16	TRBV14	TRBJ1-2	TGTGCCAGCAGCCAAGCCTCCCCATCTCCGAACTATGGCTACACCTTC	CASSQASPSPNYGYTF